This T cell receptor (beta chain) is from a study of blood T cell repertoires in COVID-19 (TCRdb year 2020). In terms of the full investigation: The collaborator samples originated in the United States, Italy and Spain and spanned the acute and convalescent phases of COVID-19. The samples were drawn from the first 160 participants of the ongoing ImmuneRACE study and from 950 to 1,500 subjects provided by 6 global collaborators. Sample metadata almost always included a de-identified subject ID, COVID-19 status, age in years and sex. Where HLA class I and class II types were available, the types were taken from metadata supplied by the sample provider, not from assay-based typing. Subjects who had been exposed to COVID-19, were actively infected with it, or had recovered from it provided the deeply sampled blood TCRbeta repertoires that made up the dataset. The repertoires were released in a freely available public database intended as a resource for research on the immune response to SARS-CoV-2. The material from the prospective study consisted of cDNA or gDNA derived from T cells, B-cell-depleted T cells, or PBMCs. Broad study findings and their caveats: How much clinical and demographic metadata was included differed by source and by participant, and the metadata was provided uncurated.

The CDR3 numbers 14 residues from cysteine through phenylalanine. Of all the DNA, just the CDR3 is kept, 42 bases in frame from base 1. Here V drops 5 bases and J drops 13 bases, and the junction holds 9 bases not matched to any gene. Via the germline V gene, CDR1 is SGHTA and CDR2 FQGNSA. Collaborating institutions collected whole blood in K2EDTA tubes following their own protocols. For TCRbeta analysis, collaborators shipped samples as frozen whole blood, isolated PBMCs, or DNA extracted from either of those sample types. The immunoSEQ Assay, a bias-controlled multiplex PCR, was used to amplify TCRbeta CDR3 regions from genomic DNA. In the authors' own workflow: Nucleated cell counts per sample were estimated from amplification of reference gene primers within the assay. To quantify the absolute abundance of each unique TCRbeta CDR3 rearrangement, sequence reads were collapsed and filtered. Productive Simpson clonality was computed per sample as the square root of Simpson's diversity index over productive rearrangements. Drawn from immuneACCESS, this table holds only the in-frame rearrangements with V and J called that TCRdb kept. Clones are partly lost; checked studies trace under half to an unresolved V gene and leave the rest unexplained. The V and J calls and clone size were taken over from that table, and D and trimming were inferred from the DNA. The sample contains some 80,000 clones, 85% to 90% of them found a single time. The top ten clonotypes cover 2.5% of the sample.

To note about this clone: Its recognized antigen is unknown. Per-base quality was not reported, and no clone a single base away is much larger than it.

Sequenced: peripheral blood. The chain uses TRBV7-2 and TRBJ1-6; TRBD1 aligns with 9 central bases. The receptor was isolated from a human donor in a cohort sampled during active COVID-19. The sequenced DNA: TGTGCCAGCAGCATCCGGGACAGGGAGCCCCCCCTCCACTTT. The translation is CASSIRDREPPLHF.